Shown below are 21 T cell receptor beta chains from a single sample sequenced in a study of blood T cell repertoires in COVID-19. Sequencing used immunoSEQ multiplex PCR; TCRdb keeps in-frame clones, though not all of them. The data contain 150,000 to 200,000 clones, 89% of them singletons. Sample: peripheral blood. Receptors originate from a man younger than 30 who had recovered from COVID-19.

The chain is built from TRBV10-3 and TRBJ1-2, with D possibly being TRBD1 (5 bases). V lost 3 bases, J lost 8 bases, and 19 bases lay in between. Per the germline V gene, CDR1 is ENHRY and CDR2 is SYGVKD. The CDR3 is 15 residues long. The CDR3 loop reads CAISEQEGRPRGYTF. DNA of the CDR3: TGTGCCATCAGTGAACAGGAGGGTCGGCCTCGCGGCTACACCTTC.

The chain carries TRBV15 and TRBJ2-1, with D unclear. The CDR3 runs 12 residues. Germline assignment: CDR1 LNHNV and CDR2 YYDKDF (reference sequence). Trimming took off 0 bases at V and 12 bases at J, with 9 bases between the two ends. The CDR3 DNA is TGTGCCACCAGCAGAGATTCGAACTGGCAGTTCTTC. This codes for CATSRDSNWQFF.

V is TRBV7-9 and J is TRBJ2-1; possible D gene TRBD2, 5 bases. This CDR3 is 13 amino acids long. The V end was cut by 9 bases, the J end by 5 bases, with 14 bases between. CDR1 and CDR2 (germline): SEHNR, FQNEAQ (reference sequence). The CDR3 DNA sequence: TGTGCCAGTGGCGGGCTATTGGACAATGAGCAGTTCTTC. This gives the protein CASGGLLDNEQFF.

This chain joins TRBV3-1 (or the pseudogene TRBV3-2) and TRBJ1-5; 8 bases fit TRBD1. Trimming cost V 4 bases and J 7 bases; bases outside gene matches: 3. Germline CDR1 is LGHDT and CDR2 is YNNKEL (reference sequence). This CDR3 has 13 residues. Here the CDR3 reads CASSLDRDQPQHF. CDR3 nucleotide sequence: TGTGCCAGCAGCCTGGACAGGGACCAGCCCCAGCATTTT.

The rearrangement links TRBV7-6 to TRBJ1-1; 9 nucleotides agree with TRBD1. This CDR3 is 16 amino acids long. Germline CDR1 reads SGHVS; CDR2 reads FNYEAQ. With 5 bases clipped from V and 1 base from J, the junction kept 8 bases outside the gene matches. The CDR3 DNA is TGTGCCAGCAGCCCCAACAGGGGGCTAGGGAACACTGAAGCTTTCTTT. It yields the protein CASSPNRGLGNTEAFF.

The gene calls are TRBV7-6 and TRBJ2-2; unclear D gene. From germline, CDR1 is SGHVS and CDR2 FNYEAQ. V was cut by 4 bases and J by 4 bases, with 7 bases left in between. The CDR3 is 13 amino acids. This CDR3 reads CASSSTGTGELFF. The CDR3 DNA is TGTGCCAGCAGCTCTACGGGCACCGGGGAGCTGTTTTTT.

The chain carries TRBV18 and TRBJ1-6, with a possible D match to TRBD1 (5 bases). The V gene's germline CDR1 is KGHSH and CDR2 LQKENI. Trimming pared 6 bases from V and 4 bases from J, leaving 7 bases between. The length of the CDR3 is 13 residues. CDR3: CASSGGYNSPLHF. The CDR3 nucleotides are TGTGCCAGCTCGGGGGGTTATAATTCACCCCTCCACTTT.

V usage is TRBV3-1 (or the pseudogene TRBV3-2) and J usage is TRBJ2-5, with D possibly matching TRBD1 (5 bases). Germline CDR1 and CDR2: LGHDT and YNNKEL (reference sequence). This CDR3 contains 14 residues. V lost 3 bases and J 4 bases, leaving 12 bases between the germline ends. CDR3 nucleotides: TGTGCCAGCAGCCAGCGGACACGGGCAGAGACCCAGTACTTC. This codes for CASSQRTRAETQYF.

This chain joins TRBV11-1 and TRBJ2-2, with 11 bases identical to TRBD1. Trimming took 5 bases from V and 5 from J; bases not matched to a gene: 4. Germline V gives CDR1 SGHAT, CDR2 FQDESV (reference sequence). The CDR3 contains 15 residues. DNA for the CDR3: TGTGCCAGCAGCATGGGACAGGGGGGTACCGGGGAGCTGTTTTTT. Its translation is CASSMGQGGTGELFF.

The chain couples TRBV9 to TRBJ2-3; D unclear. The CDR3 spans 14 residues. Trimming took 1 base from V and 0 from J, leaving 6 bases between them. Germline loops: CDR1 SGDLS, CDR2 YYNGEE. CDR3 in amino acids: CASSVRGSTDTQYF. The CDR3 DNA sequence: TGTGCCAGCAGCGTAAGAGGTAGCACAGATACGCAGTATTTT.

The chain joins TRBV19 to TRBJ1-1; weak D call: TRBD1 (6 bases). The germline gives CDR1 LNHDA, CDR2 SQIVND (reference sequence). CDR3 length: 12 residues. V was trimmed by 3 bases and J by 8 bases, leaving 10 bases between them. The CDR3 sequence is CASSMQTGEAFF. CDR3 nucleotide sequence: TGTGCCAGTAGTATGCAGACAGGCGAAGCTTTCTTT.

J is TRBJ2-5 and V is TRBV2, with D perhaps TRBD1 (6 bases). Germline V CDR1 and CDR2: SNHLY, FYNNEI. The CDR3 is made up of 12 amino acids. Trimming removed 7 bases from V and 3 bases from J, with 9 bases in between. The CDR3 sequence: CASTRTEETQYF. The CDR3 nucleotides read TGTGCCAGCACCCGGACAGAAGAGACCCAGTACTTC.

The chain links TRBV9 to TRBJ2-6; possible D gene TRBD1, 5 bases. The CDR3 extends over 17 amino acids. Per the germline V gene, CDR1 is SGDLS and CDR2 is YYNGEE. Trimming pared 3 bases from V and 0 bases from J, leaving 13 bases between. The chain's CDR3 is CASSARQTTSGANVLTF. CDR3 DNA: TGTGCCAGCAGCGCCCGACAGACCACCTCTGGGGCCAACGTCCTGACTTTC.

The chain uses TRBV20-1 and TRBJ1-1; TRBD1 might be the D (5 bases). This CDR3 spans 10 amino acids. The V gene's germline CDR1 is DFQATT and CDR2 SNEGSKA (reference sequence). V lost 7 bases and J 11 bases, leaving 14 bases between the germline ends. The CDR3 here is CSVREGDAFF. The CDR3 DNA is TGCAGTGTTAGGGAAGGGGATGCTTTCTTT.

The J gene is TRBJ2-7, the V gene TRBV24-1, with 8 bases identical to TRBD1. Germline V gene lookup returns CDR1 KGHDR and CDR2 SFDVKD. The length of the CDR3 is 16 residues. V gave up 3 bases and J gave up 6 bases; unmatched junction bases: 12. The CDR3 DNA sequence: TGTGCCACCAGTGATAATCGACAGGGGTACGGACTCGAGCAGTACTTC. It encodes CATSDNRQGYGLEQYF.

The chain has TRBV20-1 and TRBJ2-7; 7 bases fit TRBD2. V lost 3 bases to trimming and J lost 2 bases; unmatched junction nucleotides: 10. The germline V gene encodes CDR1 DFQATT and CDR2 SNEGSKA (reference sequence). This CDR3 has 15 residues. The CDR3 DNA is TGCAGTGCTAGTAGTCCCGGGACTACGACCTACGAGCAGTACTTC. It is translated as CSASSPGTTTYEQYF.

This chain joins TRBV5-1 and TRBJ1-1; 7 bases fit TRBD1. This CDR3 has 14 residues. From germline, CDR1 is SGHRS and CDR2 YFSETQ. With 3 bases clipped from V and 1 base from J, the junction kept 3 bases outside the gene matches. The CDR3 protein is CASSWGTANTEAFF. In DNA, the CDR3 is TGCGCCAGCAGCTGGGGGACAGCGAACACTGAAGCTTTCTTT.

This chain links TRBV6-6 with TRBJ2-7, with 7 bases matching TRBD2. Germline lookup yields CDR1 MNHNY and CDR2 SVGAGI (reference sequence). CDR3 size: 14 residues. V lost 5 bases and J lost 1; bases outside the gene matches: 5. The chain's CDR3 is CASSREGHSYEQYF. The CDR3 region has the DNA TGTGCCAGCAGTAGGGAGGGGCATTCCTACGAGCAGTACTTC.

V gene TRBV6-6 combines with J gene TRBJ1-1, with D possibly being TRBD1 (6 bases). In germline, CDR1 is MNHNY, CDR2 SVGAGI (reference sequence). The CDR3 runs to 14 residues. Deletions cut 6 bases from V and 0 bases from J, with 11 bases between. For the CDR3, the DNA is TGTGCCAGCAGGAGACAGGAACTGAACACTGAAGCTTTCTTT. This sequence encodes CASRRQELNTEAFF.

This sequence joins TRBV19 and TRBJ1-6; 7 bases map to TRBD1. This CDR3 spans 17 amino acids. CDR1 LNHDA and CDR2 SQIVND come from the germline V gene (reference sequence). Unmatched junction bases numbered 14, after V lost 5 bases and J lost 7 bases. This CDR3 is CASSARQGAGENSPLHF. The CDR3 DNA reads TGTGCCAGTAGTGCCCGACAGGGAGCGGGGGAAAATTCACCCCTCCACTTT.

The chain is built from TRBV11-2 and TRBJ2-7; 11 bases align to TRBD2. Germline V lookup: CDR1 SGHAT, CDR2 FQNNGV. The CDR3 sequence is 15 residues long. The trim removed 6 bases at V and 2 bases at J, leaving 6 bases unmatched. In nucleotides, the CDR3 is TGTGCCAGCAGTCCACTAGCGGGAGTAACCTACGAGCAGTACTTC. Amino acid sequence: CASSPLAGVTYEQYF.